This T cell receptor beta chain was sequenced during a study of OX40 agonist ivuxolimab in advanced cancers. About the full investigation: Ivuxolimab was a fully human IgG2 agonistic monoclonal antibody targeting the costimulatory receptor OX40 (CD134). Peripheral TCRbeta sequencing aimed to test whether ivuxolimab altered TCR sequence diversity and caused clonal T-cell expansion. Prior anti-PD-1, anti-PD-L1 or anti-CTLA-4 therapy was permitted, and about two fifths of dose-escalation patients had received checkpoint inhibitors. Of the roughly 51 patients in dose escalation, 19 had hepatocellular carcinoma, about 15 had melanoma, 9 had renal cell carcinoma and 9 had head and neck cancer. Partial responses occurred in three dose-escalation patients, of whom one had hepatocellular carcinoma and two had cutaneous melanoma. Intravenous ivuxolimab was administered to patients every 2 weeks at six dose levels: 0.01, 0.1, 0.3, 1.5, 3 and 10 mg/kg. The dose-escalation cohort was 80% to 90% male with a mean age of around 64 years, ranging from roughly 20 to 80. The paper describes the monotherapy dose-escalation part (N ≈ 51 patients) of the phase I trial of ivuxolimab. The study at large found these results: Clonal expansion of both CD4+ and CD8+ blood T cells was observed from baseline to week 6 at doses 0.1 to 3.0 mg/kg. Antigen specificity was not determined for the clonally expanded peripheral T cells. Low levels of normalized T-cell clonal expansion were also seen in some nonresponding patients. In the 0.1-3.0 mg/kg groups, partial responders were among the patients with the lowest normalized peripheral clonal expansion, particularly in CD8+ T cells. After ivuxolimab, CD8+ T cells had more expanded clones than CD4+ T cells on average.

The germline V gene supplies CDR1 MGHRA and CDR2 YSYEKL. The CDR3 has 13 amino acids, counting the end cysteine and phenylalanine. CDR3 DNA is the only sequence kept; it has 39 bases, read in frame from the first base. Trimming costs V 4 bases and J 3 bases, and their ends lie 9 bases apart. About this clone itself: Its antigen has not been determined. No much larger clone exists at a distance of one base, and base qualities are not known.

Genomic DNA was extracted from sorted cells for sequencing of the TCRbeta CDR3 region. The immunoSEQ Assay was used to sequence the TCRbeta CDR3 regions. TCRdb holds this immuneACCESS table with in-frame rearrangements only. Some clones are missing; in checked studies, unresolved V genes explain under half, and the rest has no known cause. The sample records over 95,000 clones, about 90% of which are singletons. Jointly, the top ten make up 0.79% of the sample. Patients with autoimmune disease history or receiving systemic immunosuppression were excluded from the trial. In every dose cohort, peripheral blood was drawn for TCR sequencing at baseline, cycle 4 day 1, and cycle 7 day 1. The samples were taken from a phase I, first-in-human, multicenter, open-label dose-escalation trial of ivuxolimab. Adults with locally advanced or metastatic head and neck squamous cell, hepatocellular, melanoma or renal cell carcinoma were enrolled in the trial. Before TCR sequencing, CD4+ T cells and CD8+ T cells from peripheral blood were sorted into separate populations.

This receptor was obtained from an adult with an advanced solid tumor such as melanoma, head and neck, liver or kidney cancer. The chain is encoded by TRBV4-1 joined to TRBJ1-2; TRBD1 might be the D gene, on 6 matching bases. Sequences were derived from CD4+ or CD8+ T cells sorted from blood, sampled in a trial of the OX40 agonist ivuxolimab. In nucleotides, the sequence is TGCGCCAGCAGCCGGGACACTGACTATGGCTACACCTTC. Its protein product is CASSRDTDYGYTF.